This T cell receptor (beta chain) was identified during a study of blood T cell repertoires in COVID-19. Study background: PBMCs, B-cell-depleted T cells, or T cells provided the cDNA or gDNA that made up the material.

The CDR3 sequence is 13 residues long. Trimming removed 5 bases from V and 5 bases from J; junction bases left unmatched: 3. CDR1 and CDR2 (germline): SGHTA, FQGNSA. In the original processing: Amplifying reference gene primers gave estimates of nucleated cell counts. Here immunoSEQ multiplex PCR was the method, and the copy in TCRdb shows in-frame clones only, minus some. D and trimming were read from the DNA, whereas the V and J calls and clone size are those reported in that table. Of under 250,000 clones in the sample, around 81% were seen once. The source is a man over 45 with active or convalescent COVID-19. The rearrangement joins TRBV7-2 to TRBJ1-2, with 9 bases matching TRBD1. Material for sequencing was peripheral blood. The CDR3 here is CASSADRGYGYTF. Here the CDR3 DNA reads TGTGCCAGCAGCGCAGACAGGGGGTATGGCTACACCTTC.